Described below is a single T cell receptor beta chain sequence and its context. The data are from a study of blood T cell repertoires in COVID-19. On the study more broadly: The United States, Italy and Spain were the sources of the acute and convalescent COVID-19 samples. Sample material is recorded as cDNA or gDNA derived from T cells, B-cell-depleted T cells, or PBMCs.

The CDR3 length is 17 residues. From germline, CDR1 is SGHDT and CDR2 YYEEEE. V lost 4 bases to trimming and J lost 2 bases, with 22 bases between them. Study processing details: Reference gene primer amplification in the assay estimated nucleated cell counts. This table comes from immunoSEQ multiplex PCR, and its TCRdb copy is limited to in-frame clones, with some not included. V, J and clone size were drawn from that table, and D and trimming were deduced from the DNA. There are around 130,000 clones in the sample; about four fifths occur only once, and 1.4% lies in the top ten. The sequenced material came from peripheral blood. The chain carries TRBV5-6 and TRBJ2-7; TRBD1 might be the D (5 bases). The sequence derives from a man in his fifties or sixties with acute or convalescent COVID-19. CDR3 nucleotides: TGTGCCAGCAGCCCAGCAAGACAGTCGAAGGGTACCTACGAGCAGTACTTC. This sequence encodes CASSPARQSKGTYEQYF. The full variable domain, completed using reference TRBV5-6 and TRBJ2-7, is DAGVTQSPTHLIKTRGQQVTLRCSPKSGHDTVSWYQQALGQGPQFIFQYYEEEERQRGNFPDRFSGHQFPNYSSELNVNALLLGDSALYLCASSPARQSKGTYEQYFGPGTRLTVT.